These T cell receptor beta chains were read from a single sample in a study of PD-1 blockade in mismatch repair-deficient tumors. Repertoires were generated with immunoSEQ multiplex PCR, while TCRdb's copy carries only in-frame clones and drops some. The sample yields roughly 48,000 clones, 65% to 80% seen once. The source was PBMCs, collected before pembrolizumab treatment. These receptors came from an adult with mismatch repair-deficient cancer. The CDR3 runs from the conserved cysteine through the conserved F or W. Each record gives: V gene, J gene, clone size, D gene, CDR3 protein, CDR3 DNA. A D gene is named only where the DNA matches it firmly. Not all rows give a size; the values are once, few, many and, for expanded clones, a class.

TRBV27	TRBJ2-2	NA	NA	CASSLGGQLTGELFF	TGTGCCAGCAGTTTAGGAGGACAACTTACCGGGGAGCTGTTTTTT
TRBV7-8	TRBJ2-5	NA	NA	CASSLDRTSERDQETQYF	TGTGCCAGCAGCTTGGACAGAACTAGCGAGAGGGACCAAGAGACCCAGTACTTC
TRBV28	TRBJ2-7	NA	NA	CASSIGSSYEQYF	TGTGCCAGCAGCATCGGGAGCTCCTACGAGCAGTACTTC
TRBV27	TRBJ1-4	NA	NA	CASSPLELTNEKLFF	TGTGCCAGCAGTCCTTTAGAACTAACTAATGAAAAACTGTTTTTT
TRBV9	TRBJ2-1	few	NA	CASSEGDHGDEQFF	TGTGCCAGCAGCGAAGGGGACCATGGGGATGAGCAGTTCTTC
TRBV5-1	TRBJ2-7	NA	TRBD1	CASSYRDSSYEQYF	TGCGCCAGCAGCTACCGGGACAGCTCCTACGAGCAGTACTTC
TRBV19	TRBJ1-1	NA	NA	CASSMAGDTEAFF	TGTGCCAGTAGTATGGCGGGGGACACTGAAGCTTTCTTT
TRBV9	TRBJ2-5	NA	TRBD1	CASSTRTGGGETQYF	TGTGCCAGCAGCACTCGGACAGGCGGCGGTGAGACCCAGTACTTC
TRBV11-3	TRBJ2-1	NA	NA	CASSLTYSSYNEQFF	TGTGCCAGCAGCTTAACGTATAGCTCCTACAATGAGCAGTTCTTC
TRBV4-1	TRBJ2-7	NA	NA	CASSQADTEAYEQYF	TGCGCCAGCAGCCAAGCGGACACTGAGGCCTACGAGCAGTACTTC
TRBV25-1	TRBJ2-1	NA	NA	CASSEYGSGRGSYNEQFF	TGTGCCAGCAGTGAATATGGTAGCGGCAGGGGATCATACAATGAGCAGTTCTTC
TRBV10-3	TRBJ2-7	NA	TRBD1	CAISESMPQGASEQYF	TGTGCCATCAGTGAGTCGATGCCCCAGGGGGCTTCCGAGCAGTACTTC
TRBV28	TRBJ1-1	NA	NA	CASSFSAPFEAFF	TGTGCCAGCAGTTTCTCAGCCCCCTTCGAAGCTTTCTTT
TRBV30	TRBJ2-7	NA	NA	CARGRENSYEQYF	TGTGCCCGTGGACGGGAGAATTCCTACGAGCAGTACTTC
TRBV5-4	TRBJ2-2	NA	NA	CASSFPGGQTNTGELFF	TGTGCCAGCAGCTTCCCTGGTGGACAGACGAACACCGGGGAGCTGTTTTTT
TRBV6-5	TRBJ1-2	NA	NA	CASSYAGKDYGYTF	TGTGCCAGCAGTTACGCGGGGAAGGACTATGGCTACACCTTC
TRBV11-2	TRBJ2-1	NA	TRBD1	CASSLVGQGANEQFF	TGTGCCAGCAGCTTAGTGGGACAGGGGGCCAATGAGCAGTTCTTC
TRBV28	TRBJ1-4	NA	NA	CASRLEQRPGRIPREDTNEKLFF	TGTGCCAGCAGGCTGGAACAACGACCTGGACGGATTCCGAGAGAGGATACTAATGAAAAACTGTTTTTT
TRBV7-8	TRBJ2-2	NA	TRBD2	CASSQGTRTNTGELFF	TGTGCCAGCAGCCAAGGGACTAGAACAAACACCGGGGAGCTGTTTTTT
TRBV29-1	TRBJ2-7	NA	TRBD1	CSVETDRDEQYF	TGCAGCGTTGAAACGGACAGGGACGAGCAGTACTTC
TRBV19	TRBJ2-7	NA	TRBD1	CASSDNRGSYEQYF	TGTGCCAGTAGTGATAACAGGGGTTCCTACGAGCAGTACTTC
TRBV7-9	TRBJ1-2	NA	NA	CASSLRRDYGYTF	TGTGCCAGCAGCTTAAGGAGAGACTATGGCTACACCTTC
TRBV5-1	TRBJ1-2	NA	TRBD1	CASSFQGQAYGYTF	TGCGCCAGCAGCTTTCAGGGACAGGCCTATGGCTACACCTTC
TRBV30	TRBJ1-2	NA	TRBD1	CAWKPGGNYGYTF	TGTGCCTGGAAGCCAGGGGGAAACTATGGCTACACCTTC
TRBV6-6	TRBJ1-2	NA	NA	CATHGADGYTF	TGTGCCACCCACGGAGCCGATGGCTACACCTTC
TRBV30	TRBJ2-5	NA	NA	CAWRRAKETQYF	TGTGCCTGGAGGAGGGCGAAGGAGACCCAGTACTTC
TRBV9	TRBJ1-5	NA	TRBD1	CASSGQGSNQPQHF	TGTGCCAGCAGCGGACAGGGAAGCAATCAGCCCCAGCATTTT
TRBV10-2	TRBJ2-5	NA	TRBD2	CASSERLAGEETQYF	TGCGCCAGCAGTGAAAGACTAGCGGGAGAAGAGACCCAGTACTTC
TRBV6-1	TRBJ2-1	NA	NA	CASSEMVEQFF	TGTGCCAGCAGTGAAATGGTTGAGCAGTTCTTC
TRBV5-4	TRBJ2-7	NA	TRBD2	CASSLGGDEQYF	TGTGCCAGCAGTTTGGGGGGGGACGAGCAGTACTTC
TRBV19	TRBJ1-2	NA	NA	CASSDPAGGDGYGYTF	TGTGCCAGTAGTGACCCTGCGGGGGGCGATGGCTATGGCTACACCTTC
TRBV4-3	TRBJ1-3	few	NA	CASSQSITPGNTIYF	TGCGCCAGCAGCCAAAGTATAACCCCTGGAAACACCATATATTTT
TRBV7-9	TRBJ2-1	NA	NA	CASSLELYNEQFF	TGTGCCAGCAGCTTAGAACTTTACAATGAGCAGTTCTTC
TRBV6-5	TRBJ2-7	few	NA	CASSYSFRFYEQYF	TGTGCCAGCAGTTACTCGTTTCGGTTCTACGAGCAGTACTTC
TRBV9	TRBJ1-1	once	TRBD1	CASSRDRGTEAFF	TGTGCCAGCAGCCGGGACAGGGGAACTGAAGCTTTCTTT
TRBV11-3	TRBJ2-7	NA	NA	CASSPPANSEQYF	TGTGCCAGCAGCCCTCCCGCGAACAGTGAGCAGTACTTC
TRBV19	TRBJ2-2	NA	TRBD2	CASSIIGLAANTGELFF	TGTGCCAGTAGTATTATCGGTCTAGCGGCTAACACCGGGGAGCTGTTTTTT
TRBV7-9	TRBJ2-3	NA	TRBD1	CASSLSEQGYGTDTQYF	TGTGCCAGCAGCTTATCAGAACAGGGGTATGGCACAGATACGCAGTATTTT
TRBV30	TRBJ1-1	NA	NA	CAWSDRPGTEAFF	TGTGCCTGGAGTGACAGGCCGGGCACTGAAGCTTTCTTT
TRBV10-3	TRBJ2-7	NA	TRBD2	CAISGGTTSSYEQYF	TGTGCCATCAGTGGCGGGACTACTAGCTCCTACGAGCAGTACTTC
TRBV6-5	TRBJ2-5	NA	NA	CASSYSGAQETQYF	TGTGCCAGCAGTTACTCAGGGGCACAAGAGACCCAGTACTTC
TRBV4-1	TRBJ1-2	NA	NA	CASSQKAGAGTDAYGYTF	TGCGCCAGCAGCCAAAAAGCCGGAGCAGGGACCGACGCTTATGGCTACACCTTC
TRBV5-8	TRBJ2-7	NA	NA	CASSLVGKATYEQYF	TGTGCCAGCAGCTTGGTGGGGAAAGCTACCTACGAGCAGTACTTC
TRBV27	TRBJ2-1	NA	TRBD2	CASSPPSGSYEQFF	TGTGCCAGCAGCCCCCCTAGCGGGAGCTATGAGCAGTTCTTC
TRBV5-1	TRBJ2-3	NA	TRBD2	CASSFAGGTDTQYF	TGCGCCAGCAGCTTTGCGGGAGGAACAGATACGCAGTATTTT
TRBV7-2	TRBJ2-7	NA	TRBD1	CASSSPGQGSYEQYF	TGTGCCAGCAGCTCCCCGGGACAGGGGTCCTACGAGCAGTACTTC
TRBV28	TRBJ2-2	NA	NA	CASSLRGGNTGELFF	TGTGCCAGCAGTTTGCGAGGTGGTAACACCGGGGAGCTGTTTTTT
TRBV12-5	TRBJ2-2	NA	NA	CASGLVQESNTGELFF	TGTGCTAGTGGTTTGGTTCAGGAAAGCAACACCGGGGAGCTGTTTTTT
TRBV25-1	TRBJ2-3	NA	NA	CASIGGLTTDTQYF	TGTGCCAGCATAGGGGGACTGACCACAGATACGCAGTATTTT
TRBV5-1	TRBJ1-2	NA	TRBD1	CASRPPGQAQNGYTF	TGCGCCAGCAGACCCCCGGGACAGGCACAGAATGGCTACACCTTC
TRBV29-1	TRBJ1-2	few	TRBD1	CSVETGENYGYTF	TGCAGCGTGGAGACAGGGGAAAACTATGGCTACACCTTC
TRBV11-2	TRBJ2-7	NA	NA	CASSFPGTVNEQYF	TGTGCCAGCAGCTTCCCCGGGACGGTTAACGAGCAGTACTTC
TRBV4-3	TRBJ1-2	NA	NA	CASSQELDSLRGYTF	TGCGCCAGCAGCCAAGAACTCGACAGCCTCCGTGGCTACACCTTC
TRBV19	TRBJ1-5	NA	TRBD1	CASSIGPHRGPRQPQHF	TGTGCCAGTAGTATAGGGCCCCACAGGGGCCCTCGACAGCCCCAGCATTTT
TRBV30	TRBJ2-1	NA	TRBD1	CAWIGQGINEQFF	TGTGCCTGGATAGGACAGGGGATCAATGAGCAGTTCTTC
TRBV10-3	TRBJ2-1	NA	TRBD2	CAISGGTSVEDEQFF	TGTGCCATCAGTGGCGGGACTAGCGTTGAGGATGAGCAGTTCTTC
TRBV7-2	TRBJ2-1	NA	TRBD2	CASSLGAGSARGGQFF	TGTGCCAGCAGCTTAGGAGCGGGATCAGCCCGGGGAGGGCAGTTCTTC
TRBV18	TRBJ1-5	NA	TRBD1	CASSLQGASSNQPQHF	TGTGCCAGCTCACTACAGGGGGCCTCAAGCAATCAGCCCCAGCATTTT
TRBV29-1	TRBJ1-4	NA	TRBD1	CSGRQGDEKLFF	TGCAGCGGCAGACAGGGGGATGAAAAACTGTTTTTT